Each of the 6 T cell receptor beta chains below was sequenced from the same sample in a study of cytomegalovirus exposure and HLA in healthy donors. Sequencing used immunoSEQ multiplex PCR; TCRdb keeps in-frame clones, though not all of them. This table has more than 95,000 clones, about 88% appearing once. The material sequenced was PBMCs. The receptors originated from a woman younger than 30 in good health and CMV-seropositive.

The CDR3 spells CAITGQGEGGYTF. As DNA, the CDR3 is TGTGCCATCACCGGACAGGGAGAAGGTGGCTACACCTTC. The gene calls are TRBV10-3 and TRBJ1-2; TRBD1 agrees at 8 bases. V lost 7 bases, J lost 7 bases, and 8 bases stayed unmatched. Germline V lookup: CDR1 ENHRY, CDR2 SYGVKD. CDR3 length: 13 residues.

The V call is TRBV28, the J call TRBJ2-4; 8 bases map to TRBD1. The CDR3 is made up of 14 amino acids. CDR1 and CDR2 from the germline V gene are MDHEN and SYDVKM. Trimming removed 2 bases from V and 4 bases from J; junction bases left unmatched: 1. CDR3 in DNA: TGTGCCAGCAGTTTAAGGACAGGGAAAAACATTCAGTACTTC. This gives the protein CASSLRTGKNIQYF.

The CDR3 nucleotides read TGTGCCAGCAGCTTGCCAGGGAGGACTGAAGCTTTCTTT. Translated, it gives CASSLPGRTEAFF. This chain links TRBV7-8 with TRBJ1-1; possible D gene TRBD1, 5 bases. V was clipped by 3 bases and J by 5 bases, with 10 bases between them. In germline, CDR1 is SGHVS, CDR2 FQNEAQ. CDR3 length: 13 residues.

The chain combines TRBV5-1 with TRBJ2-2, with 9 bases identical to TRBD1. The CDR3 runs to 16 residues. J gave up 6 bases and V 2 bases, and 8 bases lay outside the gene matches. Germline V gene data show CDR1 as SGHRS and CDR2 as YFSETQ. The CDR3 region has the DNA TGCGCCAGCAGCTTTGGGGACAGGGTATACGCCGGGGAGCTGTTTTTT. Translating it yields CASSFGDRVYAGELFF.

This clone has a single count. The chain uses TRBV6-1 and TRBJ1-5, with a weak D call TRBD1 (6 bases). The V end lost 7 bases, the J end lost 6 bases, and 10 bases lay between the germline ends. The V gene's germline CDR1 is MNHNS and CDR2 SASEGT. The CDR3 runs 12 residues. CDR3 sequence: CASKGDPQPQHF. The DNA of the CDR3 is TGTGCCAGCAAGGGGGACCCTCAGCCCCAGCATTTT.

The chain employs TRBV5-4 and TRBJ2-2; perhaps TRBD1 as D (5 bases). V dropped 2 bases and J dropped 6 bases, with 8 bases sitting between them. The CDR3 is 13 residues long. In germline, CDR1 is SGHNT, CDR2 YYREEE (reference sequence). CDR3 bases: TGTGCCAGCAGCTTACGACAGCCCGGGGAGCTGTTTTTT. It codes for CASSLRQPGELFF.